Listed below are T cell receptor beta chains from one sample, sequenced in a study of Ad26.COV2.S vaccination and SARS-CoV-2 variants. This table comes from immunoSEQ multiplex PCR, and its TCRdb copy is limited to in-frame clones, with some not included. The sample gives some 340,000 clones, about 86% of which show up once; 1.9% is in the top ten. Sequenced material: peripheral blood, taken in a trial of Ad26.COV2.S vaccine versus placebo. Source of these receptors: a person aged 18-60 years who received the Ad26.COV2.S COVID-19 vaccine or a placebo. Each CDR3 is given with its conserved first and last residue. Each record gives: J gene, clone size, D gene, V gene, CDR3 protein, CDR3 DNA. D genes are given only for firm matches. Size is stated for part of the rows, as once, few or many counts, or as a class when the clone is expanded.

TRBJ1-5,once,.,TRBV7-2,CASSLALGGQPQHF,TGTGCCAGCAGCTTAGCGCTGGGGGGCCAGCCCCAGCATTTT
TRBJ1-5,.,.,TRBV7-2,CASSYSNGPQHF,TGTGCCAGCAGCTACTCCAATGGGCCCCAGCATTTT
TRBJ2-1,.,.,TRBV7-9,CASSLLRGPTYNEQFF,TGTGCCAGCAGCTTATTACGGGGGCCGACCTACAATGAGCAGTTCTTC
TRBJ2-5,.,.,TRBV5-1,CASSPGGRRYQETQYF,TGCGCCAGCAGCCCAGGAGGACGTCGTTACCAAGAGACCCAGTACTTC
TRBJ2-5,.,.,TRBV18,CASSPPIPVGTQYF,TGTGCCAGCTCACCACCGATCCCGGTGGGGACCCAGTACTTC
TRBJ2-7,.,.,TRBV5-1,CASSPGGVGSSYEQYF,TGCGCCAGCAGCCCCGGTGGTGTCGGCAGCTCCTACGAGCAGTACTTC
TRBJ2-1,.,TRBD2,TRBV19,CASSISGGASSYNEQFF,TGTGCCAGTAGTATTAGCGGGGGAGCTAGCTCCTACAATGAGCAGTTCTTC
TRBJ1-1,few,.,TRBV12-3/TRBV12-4,CASSLRSEAFF,TGTGCCAGCAGTTTGAGATCTGAAGCTTTCTTT
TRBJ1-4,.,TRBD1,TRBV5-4,CASSLGGQGNEKLFF,TGTGCCAGCAGCTTGGGGGGACAGGGAAATGAAAAACTGTTTTTT
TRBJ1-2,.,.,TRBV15,CATSRDFSGYTF,TGTGCCACCAGCAGAGATTTTTCCGGCTACACCTTC
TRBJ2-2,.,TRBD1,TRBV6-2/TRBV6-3,CASRYRGTGELFF,TGTGCCAGCAGGTACAGGGGCACCGGGGAGCTGTTTTTT
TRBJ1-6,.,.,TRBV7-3,CASSFSGSYNSPLHF,TGTGCCAGCAGCTTTTCTGGCTCCTATAATTCACCCCTCCACTTT
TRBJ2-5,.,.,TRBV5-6,CASTLNRETQYF,TGTGCCAGCACCTTAAACAGGGAGACCCAGTACTTC
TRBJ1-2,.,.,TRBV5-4,CASRLAGAFRSYGYTF,TGTGCCAGCAGGCTAGCAGGAGCTTTCAGAAGCTATGGCTACACCTTC
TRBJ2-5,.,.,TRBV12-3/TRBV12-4,CASTLSETQYF,TGTGCCAGCACTCTGAGCGAGACCCAGTACTTC
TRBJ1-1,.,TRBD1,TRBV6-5,CASSYSQGPISEAFF,TGTGCCAGCAGTTACTCACAGGGGCCCATCAGTGAAGCTTTCTTT
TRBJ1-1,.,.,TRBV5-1,CASSLSGLDTLF,TGCGCCAGCAGCTTGTCAGGGCTCGACACTCTCTTT
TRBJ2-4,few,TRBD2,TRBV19,CASSIRTSSAKNIQYF,TGTGCCAGTAGTATCCGGACTAGTTCGGCCAAAAACATTCAGTACTTC
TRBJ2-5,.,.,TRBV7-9,CASSLRGGRGLVETQYF,TGTGCCAGCAGTCTCCGGGGGGGCAGGGGGCTCGTGGAGACCCAGTACTTC
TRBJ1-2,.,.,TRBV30,CAWRPRGGYTF,TGTGCCTGGAGACCTCGAGGGGGCTACACCTTC
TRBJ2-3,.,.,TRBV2,CASSEGGLTDTQYF,TGTGCCAGCAGTGAGGGGGGGCTGACAGATACGCAGTATTTT
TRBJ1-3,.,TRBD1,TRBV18,CASSPPATGAGNTIYF,TGTGCCAGCTCACCACCGGCGACAGGGGCTGGAAACACCATATATTTT
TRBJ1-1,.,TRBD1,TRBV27,CASSFRDRSNTEAFF,TGTGCCAGCAGTTTCCGGGACAGGTCGAACACTGAAGCTTTCTTT
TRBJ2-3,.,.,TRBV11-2,CASSLASGIDTQYF,TGTGCCAGCAGCTTAGCCTCAGGGATAGATACGCAGTATTTT
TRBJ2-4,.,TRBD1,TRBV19,CASSIRTGGAKNIQYF,TGTGCCAGTAGTATCCGGACAGGGGGAGCCAAAAACATTCAGTACTTC
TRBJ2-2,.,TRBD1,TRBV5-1,CASSSLTGETGELFF,TGCGCCAGCAGCTCTCTTACAGGGGAAACCGGGGAGCTGTTTTTT
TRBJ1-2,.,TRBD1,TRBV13,CASRSQGASYGYTF,TGTGCCAGCAGATCACAGGGGGCGAGTTATGGCTACACCTTC
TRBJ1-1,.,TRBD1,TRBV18,CASSPLPLDRERPEAFF,TGTGCCAGCTCACCATTACCCCTAGACAGGGAGCGTCCTGAAGCTTTCTTT
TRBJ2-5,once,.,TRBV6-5,CASSYSNGRGQETQYF,TGTGCCAGCAGTTACTCGAACGGACGGGGGCAAGAGACCCAGTACTTC
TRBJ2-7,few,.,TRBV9,CASSARDGISYEQYF,TGTGCCAGCAGCGCCCGGGATGGGATTTCCTACGAGCAGTACTTC
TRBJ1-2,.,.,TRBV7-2,CASSGRDHLGGYTF,TGTGCCAGCAGCGGCCGGGACCATCTGGGTGGCTACACCTTC
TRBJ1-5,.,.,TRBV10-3,CAISESIDYQPQHF,TGTGCCATCAGTGAGTCGATAGATTACCAGCCCCAGCATTTT
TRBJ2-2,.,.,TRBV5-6,CASSLRFGDSGELFF,TGTGCCAGCAGCTTGAGGTTTGGGGATTCTGGGGAGCTGTTTTTT
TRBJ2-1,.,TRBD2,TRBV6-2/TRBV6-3,CASSLTGGKALNEQFF,TGTGCCAGCAGTTTAACGGGGGGTAAGGCCTTGAATGAGCAGTTCTTC
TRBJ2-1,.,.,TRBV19,CASSEASVNEQFF,TGTGCCAGTAGCGAAGCCTCCGTGAATGAGCAGTTCTTC
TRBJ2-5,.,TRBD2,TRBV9,CASSATSGGVETQYF,TGTGCCAGCAGCGCGACTAGCGGGGGGGTGGAGACCCAGTACTTC